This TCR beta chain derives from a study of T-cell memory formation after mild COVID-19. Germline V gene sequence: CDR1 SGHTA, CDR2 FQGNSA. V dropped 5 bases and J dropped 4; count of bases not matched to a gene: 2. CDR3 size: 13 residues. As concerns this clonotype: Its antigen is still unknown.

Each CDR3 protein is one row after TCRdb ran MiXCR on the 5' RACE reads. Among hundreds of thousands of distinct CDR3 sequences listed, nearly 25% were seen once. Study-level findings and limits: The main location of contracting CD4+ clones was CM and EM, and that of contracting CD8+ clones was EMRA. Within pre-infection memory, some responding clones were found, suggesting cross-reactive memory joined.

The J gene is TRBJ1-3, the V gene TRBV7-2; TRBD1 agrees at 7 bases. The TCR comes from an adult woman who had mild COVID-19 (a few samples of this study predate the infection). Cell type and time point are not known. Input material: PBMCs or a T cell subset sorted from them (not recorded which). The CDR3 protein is CASSKQGGNTIYF. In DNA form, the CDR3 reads TGTGCCAGCAGCAAACAGGGGGGAAACACCATATATTTT.